Below are 23 T cell receptor beta chains sequenced from a single sample in a study of immune heterogeneity within non-small cell lung tumors listed by TCRdb under 2018. TCRdb shows the sequencer as HiSeq X Ten. The TCR beta CDR3 region was amplified with a multiplex PCR system, in which a first round of nine to ten cycles was run using 32 V-gene forward and 13 J-gene reverse primers. In TCRdb, the public reads were trimmed at Q25 with fastp and aligned with MiXCR, with productive beta chains retained. Entries are consolidated by CDR3 protein sequence, retaining the most common genes and DNA. For this sample the table gives some 15,000 distinct CDR3 sequences, of which approximately 30% were detected only once. The ten most abundant clones make up approximately 16% of the sample. For the TCR template, genomic DNA was extracted from bulk tumor tissue, and roughly 600 ng of gDNA was amplified for each sample. During surgery, multiple biopsies were taken from each primary tumor and placed as far apart as possible within the tumor mass. The study cohort was described as untreated, and the patients were newly diagnosed NSCLC cases having curative surgery.

Material: lung tumor tissue. The receptors were gathered from a woman aged 45-60 years with non-small cell lung cancer.

About this clonotype: The junction does not match germline at one end; this may be a read error. CDR3 sequence: CSSSPIGQGEATFF. Written as DNA, the CDR3 is TGTTCCAGCTCACCAATAGGACAGGGGGAGGCGACTTTCTTT. V is TRBV18 and J is TRBJ1-1; 10 bases match TRBD1. Looked up from germline, CDR1 is KGHSH and CDR2 is LQKENI. The CDR3 spans 14 residues.

This clonotype was found a few times. The chain employs TRBV12-3 or TRBV12-4 and TRBJ1-1; D uncertain. This CDR3 contains 13 residues. V shed 1 base and J shed 4 bases, with 7 bases lying between them. The CDR3 DNA sequence: TGTGCCAGCAGTTTAGAGGGATCCACTGAAGCTTTCTTT. It encodes CASSLEGSTEAFF.

This clonotype was seen only a few times. The gene calls are TRBV18 and TRBJ2-7, with TRBD2 matching over 13 bases. Germline V gene sequence: CDR1 KGHSH, CDR2 LQKENI. J was trimmed by 6 bases and V by 6 bases; bases with no gene match: 8. This CDR3 contains 15 residues. The CDR3 DNA sequence: TGTGCCAGCTCTCCAGGACTAGCGGGAGTTGCCGAGCAGTACTTC. Translation gives CASSPGLAGVAEQYF.

In the case of this clonotype: In this CDR3 the conserved last residue, phenylalanine or tryptophan, is missing, so a read error is likely. This sequence joins TRBV9 and TRBJ1-2; 11 bases line up with TRBD1. Germline loops: CDR1 SGDLS, CDR2 YYNGEE. This CDR3 spans 18 amino acids. The junction had 17 bases not matched to a gene; V was cut back by 3 bases and J by 7 bases. The CDR3 nucleotides read TGTGCCAGCAGCGCCTCGGACAGGGGGCATCAAGGGGGGGCTGGCTACACCTTA. Residues: CASSASDRGHQGGAGYTL.

The chain links TRBV5-1 to TRBJ2-1, with D perhaps TRBD2 (7 bases). The germline V gene encodes CDR1 SGHRS and CDR2 YFSETQ. The ends were cut back, 4 bases at V and 0 bases at J, with 17 bases in the middle. CDR3 length equals 17 residues. CDR3 sequence (DNA): TGCGCCAGCAGCGGGGGTGGGGGGGCTAGCTCCTACAATGAGCAGTTCTTC. It translates to CASSGGGGASSYNEQFF.

By proportion, this clonotype is medium-sized. The J gene is TRBJ2-7, the V gene TRBV6-1; D possibly corresponds to TRBD1 (6 bases). CDR1 and CDR2 (germline): MNHNS, SASEGT. This CDR3 is built from 14 residues. V dropped 0 bases and J dropped 5 bases, with 11 bases sitting between them. The CDR3 nucleotides read TGTGCCAGCAGTGAAGCTTGGGGGCCCCACGAGCAGTACTTC. It encodes CASSEAWGPHEQYF.

Comment on this clonotype: A much larger clonotype is one base distant, so this may be a read error. The rearrangement joins TRBV19 to TRBJ1-5, with 7 positions matching TRBD1. The length of the CDR3 is 16 residues. Losses at the gene ends were 6 bases for V and 1 base for J; bases not matched to a gene: 9. The germline V gene encodes CDR1 LNHDA and CDR2 SQIVND (reference sequence). CDR3 sequence reads: CASSLTQGQSNQPQHF. In DNA form, the CDR3 reads TGTGCCAGTAGCCTAACCCAGGGACAGAGCAATCAGCCCCAGCATTTT.

The chain recombines TRBV28 with TRBJ2-7; D ambiguous. CDR1 is MDHEN, CDR2 SYDVKM, per germline. This CDR3 has 14 amino acids. Trimming took off 1 base at V and 2 bases at J, with 9 bases between the two ends. CDR3 DNA: TGTGCCAGCAGTTTATACTTTGGTCCCTACGAGCAGTACTTC. It encodes CASSLYFGPYEQYF.

This clonotype was seen more than once but under ten times. The genes are TRBV28 and TRBJ2-7; no clear D gene. V was cut by 1 base and J by 1 base, with 5 bases left in between. Germline V CDR1 and CDR2: MDHEN, SYDVKM. CDR3 length: 13 amino acids. The DNA for the CDR3 is TGTGCCAGCAGTTTATCCCAGTCCTACGAGCAGTACTTC. It codes for CASSLSQSYEQYF. Supplemented by reference TRBV28 and TRBJ2-7, the full variable domain reads DVKVTQSSRYLVKRTGEKVFLECVQDMDHENMFWYRQDPGLGLRLIYFSYDVKMKEKGDIPEGYSVSREKKERFSLILESASTNQTSMYLCASSLSQSYEQYFGPGTRLTVT.

This clonotype was recorded a few times. This chain uses TRBV28 with TRBJ2-3; maybe TRBD2 (6 bases). The CDR3 has 16 residues. V was shortened by 6 bases and J by 5 bases, with 21 bases between the two germline ends. CDR1 and CDR2 from the germline V gene are MDHEN and SYDVKM. This CDR3 is CASRTASASGIDTQYF. For the CDR3, the DNA is TGTGCCAGCAGAACCGCTAGCGCGTCCGGAATAGATACGCAGTATTTT. Full variable domain (remainder filled in from reference TRBV28 and TRBJ2-3): DVKVTQSSRYLVKRTGEKVFLECVQDMDHENMFWYRQDPGLGLRLIYFSYDVKMKEKGDIPEGYSVSREKKERFSLILESASTNQTSMYLCASRTASASGIDTQYFGPGTRLTVL.

As to this clonotype: A read error may be the cause here, since a much bigger clone is one base away. J is TRBJ2-7 and V is TRBV20-1; the D gene is possibly TRBD2 (5 bases). The CDR3 has 13 amino acids. CDR1 is DFQATT, CDR2 SNEGSKA, per germline (reference sequence). This CDR3 reads CSSPAEDLYGQYF. The CDR3 region has the DNA TGCAGTTCCCCCGCGGAGGATCTCTACGGGCAGTACTTC.

The chain joins TRBV5-1 to TRBJ2-7; no clear D gene. The CDR3 runs 14 residues. In germline, CDR1 is SGHRS, CDR2 YFSETQ. The V and J ends lost 4 bases and 6 bases respectively, with 17 bases between them. The chain's CDR3 is CASSPALGTSEQYF. The CDR3 DNA follows: TGCGCCAGCAGCCCCGCCCTTGGCACAAGCGAGCAGTACTTC.

This clonotype came up a few times. The chain combines TRBV4-1 with TRBJ2-5; D may correspond to TRBD1 or TRBD2 (6 bases each). Per germline, CDR1 MGHRA and CDR2 YSYEKL. V lost 3 bases and J 5 bases, leaving 25 bases between the germline ends. The CDR3 spans 18 residues. CDR3 sequence (DNA): TGCGCCAGCAGCCAGGCTGGACAGAGTTTGGGACTCGGGGAGACCCAGTACTTC. Its translation is CASSQAGQSLGLGETQYF.

The gene calls are TRBV2 and TRBJ1-6; D unclear. This CDR3 has 15 residues. The germline V gene encodes CDR1 SNHLY and CDR2 FYNNEI. Trimming stripped 2 bases from V and 0 bases from J, with 5 bases between. The CDR3 spells CASSEYSSYNSPLHF. The CDR3 region has the DNA TGTGCCAGCAGTGAATACAGCTCCTATAATTCACCCCTCCACTTT.

The CDR3 loop reads CASRRGQLGAFF. For the CDR3, the DNA is TGTGCCAGCAGGAGGGGACAGTTGGGGGCTTTCTTT. J is TRBJ1-1 and V is TRBV5-6; the match to TRBD1 covers 7 bases. Per germline, CDR1 SGHDT and CDR2 YYEEEE. The CDR3 extends over 12 amino acids. J was trimmed by 11 bases and V by 5 bases; bases with no gene match: 9. The complete variable domain, with remaining parts taken from reference TRBV5-6 and TRBJ1-1, reads DAGVTQSPTHLIKTRGQQVTLRCSPKSGHDTVSWYQQALGQGPQFIFQYYEEEERQRGNFPDRFSGHQFPNYSSELNVNALLLGDSALYLCASRRGQLGAFFGQGTRLTVV.

By sample share, this clonotype is medium-sized (0.01 to 0.1%). CDR3 DNA: TGTGCCAGCAGGACTTCCGGGCAGGGCTCTATTCGCGAGCAGTACTTC. Translating it yields CASRTSGQGSIREQYF. The chain couples TRBV6-1 to TRBJ2-7; D is perhaps TRBD1 (5 bases). Trimming shortened V by 6 bases and J by 6 bases, and 24 bases separated the two germline ends. The CDR3 runs 16 residues. Germline V gene data show CDR1 as MNHNS and CDR2 as SASEGT.

Only a few counts were recorded for this clonotype. This may arise from a read error, as a much more abundant clone is one base away. V gene TRBV19 combines with J gene TRBJ2-1; TRBD2 might be the D (5 bases). This CDR3 region has 14 residues. With 3 bases removed from V and 6 bases from J, the gap between germline ends came to 12 bases. Germline V gene lookup returns CDR1 LNHDA and CDR2 SQIVND (reference sequence). CDR3 in amino acids: CASSIGSGCNEQFF. The CDR3 nucleotides read TGTGCCAGTAGTATCGGCTCGGGGTGCAATGAGCAGTTCTTC. Full variable domain (missing parts from reference TRBV19 and TRBJ2-1): DGGITQSPKYLFRKEGQNVTLSCEQNLNHDAMYWYRQDPGQGLRLIYYSQIVNDFQKGDIAEGYSVSREKKESFPLTVTSAQKNPTAFYLCASSIGSGCNEQFFGPGTRLTVL.

The chain couples TRBV20-1 to TRBJ2-7, with D perhaps matching TRBD1 or TRBD2 (5 bases each). CDR1 is DFQATT and CDR2 is SNEGSKA in the germline V gene (reference sequence). Trimming shortened V by 2 bases and J by 4 bases, and 15 bases separated the two germline ends. CDR3 length: 14 amino acids. The CDR3 spells CSARPSYGGYEQYF. The CDR3 region has the DNA TGCAGTGCTAGACCCAGTTATGGGGGTTACGAGCAGTACTTC.

This clonotype was observed a handful of times. This chain links TRBV20-1 with TRBJ2-7; D might be TRBD1 (6 bases). Trimming shortened V by 6 bases and J by 2 bases, and 11 bases separated the two germline ends. The CDR3 has 12 amino acids. The germline V gene has CDR1 DFQATT and CDR2 SNEGSKA (reference sequence). The CDR3 sequence is CSAGRDTYEQYF. The CDR3 DNA is TGCAGTGCCGGCAGGGACACCTACGAGCAGTACTTC.

The chain is built from TRBV7-6 and TRBJ1-3; TRBD1 aligns across 7 bases. CDR3 size: 17 residues. Trimming took 5 bases from V and 0 from J; bases not matched to a gene: 10. Germline V gene lookup returns CDR1 SGHVS and CDR2 FNYEAQ. CDR3 amino acids: CASSLTTGFYSGNTIYF. The CDR3 DNA follows: TGTGCCAGCAGCCTAACGACAGGGTTCTACTCTGGAAACACCATATATTTT.

There are many counts of this clonotype. The chain is built from TRBV12-3 or TRBV12-4 and TRBJ1-3; D not resolved. Trimming pared 2 bases from V and 8 bases from J, leaving 13 bases between. The CDR3 length is 14 residues. The chain's CDR3 is CASSLSAGQDTIYF. DNA for the CDR3: TGTGCCAGCAGTTTATCGGCCGGGCAAGACACCATATATTTT.

This clonotype is medium-sized. The rearrangement uses TRBV6-2 or TRBV6-3 and TRBJ1-4; D call uncertain. CDR3 length equals 16 residues. The V gene's germline CDR1 is MNHEY and CDR2 SVGEGT. V was shortened by 6 bases and J by 3 bases, with 17 bases between the two germline ends. The DNA for the CDR3 is TGTGCCAGCAGCGCCGTCTTTGCGGCGGCTAATGAAAAACTGTTTTTT. It is translated as CASSAVFAAANEKLFF.

A note on this clonotype: This may be a read error, as it is one base from a much larger clone. The gene calls are TRBV20-1 and TRBJ2-7; no reliable D call. Trimming cost V 5 bases and J 2 bases, with 10 bases left between them. The CDR3 spans 12 residues. Germline CDR1 and CDR2: DFQATT and SNEGSKA (reference sequence). CDR3 nucleotide sequence: TGCAGTGCTCCGGCTAGTACCTACGAGCAGTACTTC. Translation: CSAPASTYEQYF.